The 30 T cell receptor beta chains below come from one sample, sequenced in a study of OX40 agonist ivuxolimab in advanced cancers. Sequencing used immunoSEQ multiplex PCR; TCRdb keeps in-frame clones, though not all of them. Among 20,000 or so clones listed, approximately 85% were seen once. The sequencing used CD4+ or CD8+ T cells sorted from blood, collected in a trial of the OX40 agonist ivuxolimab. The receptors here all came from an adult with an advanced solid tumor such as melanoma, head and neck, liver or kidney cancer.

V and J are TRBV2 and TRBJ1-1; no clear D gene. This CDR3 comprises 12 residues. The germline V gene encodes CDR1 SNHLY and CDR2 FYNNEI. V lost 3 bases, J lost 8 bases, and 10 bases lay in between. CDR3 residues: CASSERRVEAFF. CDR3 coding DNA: TGTGCCAGCAGTGAGCGGCGAGTAGAAGCTTTCTTT.

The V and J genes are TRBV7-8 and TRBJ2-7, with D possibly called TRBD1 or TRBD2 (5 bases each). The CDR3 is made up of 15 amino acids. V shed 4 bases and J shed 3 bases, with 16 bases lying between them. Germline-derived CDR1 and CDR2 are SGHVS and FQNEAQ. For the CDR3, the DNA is TGTGCCAGCAGCTACTCCGGGGCTAGTGGCTACGAGCAGTACTTC. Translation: CASSYSGASGYEQYF.

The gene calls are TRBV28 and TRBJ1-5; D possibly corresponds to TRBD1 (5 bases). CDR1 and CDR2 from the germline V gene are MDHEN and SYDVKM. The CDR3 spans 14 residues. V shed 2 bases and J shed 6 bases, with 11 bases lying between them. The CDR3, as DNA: TGTGCCAGCAGTTTAGTGGGGGAGGGTCAGCCCCAGCATTTT. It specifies CASSLVGEGQPQHF.

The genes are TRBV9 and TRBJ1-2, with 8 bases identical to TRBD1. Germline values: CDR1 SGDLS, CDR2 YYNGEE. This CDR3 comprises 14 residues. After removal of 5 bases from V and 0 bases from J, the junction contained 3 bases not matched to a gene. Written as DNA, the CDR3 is TGTGCCAGCAGGGGACAGGTTACTAACTATGGCTACACCTTC. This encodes CASRGQVTNYGYTF.

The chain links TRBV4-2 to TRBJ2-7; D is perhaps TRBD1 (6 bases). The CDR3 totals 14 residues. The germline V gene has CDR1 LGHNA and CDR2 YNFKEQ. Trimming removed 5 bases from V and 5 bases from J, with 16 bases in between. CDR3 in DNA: TGTGCCAGCAGCTTAGCAGTCAGGGGAGACGAGCAGTACTTC. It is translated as CASSLAVRGDEQYF.

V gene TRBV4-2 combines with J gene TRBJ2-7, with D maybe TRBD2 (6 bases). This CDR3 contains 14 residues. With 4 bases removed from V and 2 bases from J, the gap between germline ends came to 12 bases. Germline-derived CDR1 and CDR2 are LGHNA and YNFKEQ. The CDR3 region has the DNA TGTGCCAGCAGCCCCGGTGGGGAGGCCTACGAGCAGTACTTC. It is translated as CASSPGGEAYEQYF.

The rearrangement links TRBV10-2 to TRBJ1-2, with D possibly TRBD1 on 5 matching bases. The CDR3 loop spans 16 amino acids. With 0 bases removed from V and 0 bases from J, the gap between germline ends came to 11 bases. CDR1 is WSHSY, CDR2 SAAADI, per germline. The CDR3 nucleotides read TGCGCCAGCAGTGAGTCCGGGACGGATACTAACTATGGCTACACCTTC. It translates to CASSESGTDTNYGYTF.

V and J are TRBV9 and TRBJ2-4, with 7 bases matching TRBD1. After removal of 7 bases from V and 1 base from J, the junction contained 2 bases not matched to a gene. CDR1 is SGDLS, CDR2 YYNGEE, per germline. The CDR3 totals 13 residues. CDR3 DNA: TGTGCCAGCGCCAGGGGGGCCAAAAACATTCAGTACTTC. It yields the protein CASARGAKNIQYF.

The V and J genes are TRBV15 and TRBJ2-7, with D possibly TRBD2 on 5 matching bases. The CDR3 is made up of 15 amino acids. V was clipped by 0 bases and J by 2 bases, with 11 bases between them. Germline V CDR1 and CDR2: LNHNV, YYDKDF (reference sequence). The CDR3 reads CATSRDREWAYEQYF. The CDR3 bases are TGTGCCACCAGCAGAGATCGGGAATGGGCCTACGAGCAGTACTTC.

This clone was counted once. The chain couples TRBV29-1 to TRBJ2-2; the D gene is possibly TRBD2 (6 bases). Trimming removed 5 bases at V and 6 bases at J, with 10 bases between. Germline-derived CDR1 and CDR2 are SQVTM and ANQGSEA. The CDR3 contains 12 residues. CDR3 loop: CSVYGGSGELFF. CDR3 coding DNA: TGCAGCGTTTACGGGGGTTCCGGGGAGCTGTTTTTT.

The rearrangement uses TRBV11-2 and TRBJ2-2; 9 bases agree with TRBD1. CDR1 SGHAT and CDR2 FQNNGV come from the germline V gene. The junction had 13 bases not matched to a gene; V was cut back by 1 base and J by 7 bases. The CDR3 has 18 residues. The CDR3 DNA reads TGTGCCAGCAGCTTAGTCTTCGTGACAGGGGGTCCTTACGGGGAGCTGTTTTTT. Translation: CASSLVFVTGGPYGELFF.

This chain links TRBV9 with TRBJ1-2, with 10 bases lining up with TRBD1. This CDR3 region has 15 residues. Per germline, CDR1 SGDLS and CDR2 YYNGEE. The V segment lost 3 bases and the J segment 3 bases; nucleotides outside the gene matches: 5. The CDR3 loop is CASSAGQGEDYGYTF. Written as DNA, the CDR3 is TGTGCCAGCAGCGCCGGACAGGGGGAGGACTATGGCTACACCTTC.

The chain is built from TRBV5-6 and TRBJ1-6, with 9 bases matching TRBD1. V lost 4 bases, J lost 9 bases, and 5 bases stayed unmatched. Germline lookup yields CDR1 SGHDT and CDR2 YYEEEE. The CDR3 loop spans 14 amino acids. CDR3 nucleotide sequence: TGTGCCAGCAGCCCCGGGACAGGGAGTTCACCCCTCCACTTT. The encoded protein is CASSPGTGSSPLHF.

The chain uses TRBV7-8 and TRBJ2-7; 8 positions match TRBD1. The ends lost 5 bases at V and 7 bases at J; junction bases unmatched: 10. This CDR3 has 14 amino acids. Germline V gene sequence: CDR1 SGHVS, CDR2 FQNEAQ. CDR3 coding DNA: TGTGCCAGCAGCGCGGACAGGGCAGGGAGGGAGCAGTACTTC. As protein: CASSADRAGREQYF.

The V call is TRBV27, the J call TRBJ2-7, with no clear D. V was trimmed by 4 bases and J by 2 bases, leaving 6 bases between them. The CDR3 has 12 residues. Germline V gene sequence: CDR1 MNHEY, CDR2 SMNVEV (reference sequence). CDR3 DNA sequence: TGTGCCAGCAGTTCTACAGCCTACGAGCAGTACTTC. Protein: CASSSTAYEQYF.

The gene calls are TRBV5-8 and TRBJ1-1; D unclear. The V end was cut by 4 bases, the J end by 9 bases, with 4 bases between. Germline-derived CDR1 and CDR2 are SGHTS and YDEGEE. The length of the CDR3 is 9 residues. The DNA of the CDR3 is TGTGCCAGCAGCATGAAAGCTTTCTTT. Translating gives CASSMKAFF. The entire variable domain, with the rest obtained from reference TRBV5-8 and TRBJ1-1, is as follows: EAGVTQSPTHLIKTRGQQATLRCSPISGHTSVYWYQQALGLGLQFLLWYDEGEERNRGNFPPRFSGRQFPNYSSELNVNALELEDSALYLCASSMKAFFGQGTRLTVV.

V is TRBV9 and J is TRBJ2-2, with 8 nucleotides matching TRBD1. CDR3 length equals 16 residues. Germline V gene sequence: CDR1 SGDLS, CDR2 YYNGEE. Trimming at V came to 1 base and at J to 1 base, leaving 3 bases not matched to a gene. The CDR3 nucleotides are TGTGCCAGCAGCGTACCGACAGGGGAGAACACCGGGGAGCTGTTTTTT. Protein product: CASSVPTGENTGELFF.

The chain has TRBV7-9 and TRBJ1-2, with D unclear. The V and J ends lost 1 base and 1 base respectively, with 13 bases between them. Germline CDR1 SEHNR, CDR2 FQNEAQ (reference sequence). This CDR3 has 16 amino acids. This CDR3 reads CASSLVRANVNYGYTF. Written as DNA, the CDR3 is TGTGCCAGCAGCTTAGTGAGGGCGAATGTTAACTATGGCTACACCTTC.

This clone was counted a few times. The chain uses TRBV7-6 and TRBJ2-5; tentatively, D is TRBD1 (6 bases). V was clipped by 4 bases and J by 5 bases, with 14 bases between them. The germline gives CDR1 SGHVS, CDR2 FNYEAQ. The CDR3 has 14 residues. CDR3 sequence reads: CASSSTGWDETQYF. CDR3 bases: TGTGCCAGCAGCTCCACAGGGTGGGATGAGACCCAGTACTTC.

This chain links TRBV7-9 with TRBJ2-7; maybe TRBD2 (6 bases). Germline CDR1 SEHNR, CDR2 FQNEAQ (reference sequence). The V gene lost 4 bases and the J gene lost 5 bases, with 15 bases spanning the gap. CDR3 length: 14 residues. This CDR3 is CASSSRRSGDEQYF. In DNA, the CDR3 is TGTGCCAGCAGCTCCCGTCGGTCGGGGGACGAGCAGTACTTC.

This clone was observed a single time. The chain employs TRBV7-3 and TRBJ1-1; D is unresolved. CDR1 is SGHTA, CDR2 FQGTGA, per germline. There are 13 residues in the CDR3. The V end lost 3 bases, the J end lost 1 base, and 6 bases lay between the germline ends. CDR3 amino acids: CASSFGGNTEAFF. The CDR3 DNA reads TGTGCCAGCAGCTTTGGCGGGAACACTGAAGCTTTCTTT. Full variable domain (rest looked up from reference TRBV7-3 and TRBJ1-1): GAGVSQTPSNKVTEKGKYVELRCDPISGHTALYWYRQSLGQGPEFLIYFQGTGAADDSGLPNDRFFAVRPEGSVSTLKIQRTERGDSAVYLCASSFGGNTEAFFGQGTRLTVV.

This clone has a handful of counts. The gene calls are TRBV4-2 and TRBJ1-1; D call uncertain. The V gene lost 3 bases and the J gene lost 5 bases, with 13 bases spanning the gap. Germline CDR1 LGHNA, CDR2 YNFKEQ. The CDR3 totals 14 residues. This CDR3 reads CASSQPRGWTEAFF. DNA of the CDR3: TGTGCCAGCAGCCAGCCTCGAGGGTGGACTGAAGCTTTCTTT.

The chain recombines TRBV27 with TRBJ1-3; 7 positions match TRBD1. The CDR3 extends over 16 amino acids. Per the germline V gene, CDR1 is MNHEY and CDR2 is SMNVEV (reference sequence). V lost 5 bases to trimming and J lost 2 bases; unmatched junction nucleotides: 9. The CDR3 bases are TGTGCCAGCAGTCCCTCGCAGGGGGAAGCTGGAAACACCATATATTTT. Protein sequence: CASSPSQGEAGNTIYF.

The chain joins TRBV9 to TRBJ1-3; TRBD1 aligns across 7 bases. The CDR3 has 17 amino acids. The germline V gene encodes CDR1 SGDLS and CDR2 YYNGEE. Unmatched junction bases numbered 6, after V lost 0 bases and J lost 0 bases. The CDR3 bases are TGTGCCAGCAGCGTAGCGGTGACAGGGAACTCTGGAAACACCATATATTTT. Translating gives CASSVAVTGNSGNTIYF.

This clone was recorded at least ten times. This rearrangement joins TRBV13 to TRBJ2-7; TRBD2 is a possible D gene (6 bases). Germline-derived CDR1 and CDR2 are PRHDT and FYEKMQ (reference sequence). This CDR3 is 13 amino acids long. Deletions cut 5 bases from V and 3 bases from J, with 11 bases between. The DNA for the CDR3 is TGTGCCAGCAGCCGGTACGGGAGCTACGAGCAGTACTTC. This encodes CASSRYGSYEQYF.

This chain's CDR3 is CASSSVRDRSYEQYF. The CDR3 nucleotides are TGTGCCAGCAGTTCCGTCCGGGACAGGTCCTACGAGCAGTACTTC. The chain links TRBV28 to TRBJ2-7; 8 nucleotides agree with TRBD1. The CDR3 is made up of 15 amino acids. The ends lost 4 bases at V and 1 base at J; junction bases unmatched: 6. In germline, CDR1 is MDHEN, CDR2 SYDVKM. The complete variable domain, with remaining parts taken from reference TRBV28 and TRBJ2-7, reads DVKVTQSSRYLVKRTGEKVFLECVQDMDHENMFWYRQDPGLGLRLIYFSYDVKMKEKGDIPEGYSVSREKKERFSLILESASTNQTSMYLCASSSVRDRSYEQYFGPGTRLTVT.

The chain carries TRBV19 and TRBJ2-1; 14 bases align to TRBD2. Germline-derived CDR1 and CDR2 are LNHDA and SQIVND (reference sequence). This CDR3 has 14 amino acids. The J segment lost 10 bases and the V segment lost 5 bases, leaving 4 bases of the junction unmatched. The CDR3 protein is CASSLGLAGDEQFF. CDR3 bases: TGTGCCAGTAGTCTGGGACTAGCGGGGGACGAGCAGTTCTTC.

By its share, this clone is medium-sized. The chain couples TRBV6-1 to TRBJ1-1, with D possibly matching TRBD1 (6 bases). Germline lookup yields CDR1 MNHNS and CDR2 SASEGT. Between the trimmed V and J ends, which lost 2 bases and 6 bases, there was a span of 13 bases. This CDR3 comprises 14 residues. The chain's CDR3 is CASSERTDYAEAFF. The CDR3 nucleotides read TGTGCCAGCAGTGAACGGACAGACTATGCTGAAGCTTTCTTT.

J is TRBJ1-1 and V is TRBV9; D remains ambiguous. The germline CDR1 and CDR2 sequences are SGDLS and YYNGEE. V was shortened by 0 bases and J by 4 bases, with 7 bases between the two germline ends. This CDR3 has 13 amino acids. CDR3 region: CASSVGERTEAFF. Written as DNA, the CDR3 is TGTGCCAGCAGCGTAGGGGAACGCACTGAAGCTTTCTTT.

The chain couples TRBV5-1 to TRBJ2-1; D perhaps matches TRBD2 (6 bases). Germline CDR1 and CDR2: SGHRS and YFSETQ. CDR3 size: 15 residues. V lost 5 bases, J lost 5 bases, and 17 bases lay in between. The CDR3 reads CASSPGVFTHNEQFF. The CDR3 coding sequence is TGCGCCAGCAGTCCGGGAGTATTTACCCACAATGAGCAGTTCTTC.